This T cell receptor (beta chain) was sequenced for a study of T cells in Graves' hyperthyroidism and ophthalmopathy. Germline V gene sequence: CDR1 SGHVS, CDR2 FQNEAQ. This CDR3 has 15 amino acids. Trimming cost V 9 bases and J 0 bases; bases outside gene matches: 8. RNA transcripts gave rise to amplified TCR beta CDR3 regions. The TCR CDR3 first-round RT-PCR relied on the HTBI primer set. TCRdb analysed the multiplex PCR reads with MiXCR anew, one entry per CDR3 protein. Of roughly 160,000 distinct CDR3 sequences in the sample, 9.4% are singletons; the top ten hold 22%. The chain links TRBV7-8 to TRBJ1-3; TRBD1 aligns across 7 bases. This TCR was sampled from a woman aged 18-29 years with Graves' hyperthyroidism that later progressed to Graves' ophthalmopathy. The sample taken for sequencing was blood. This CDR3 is CASTGTASSGNTIYF. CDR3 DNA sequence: TGTGCCAGTACCGGGACAGCCAGCTCTGGAAACACCATATATTTT.